The subject of this entry is one T cell receptor (beta chain). This sample is part of a study of technical replicates of blood from several donors. Produced via immunoSEQ multiplex PCR; TCRdb's table is partial and in-frame only. The table records about 49,000 clones, 92% of them present only once. The sample was PBMCs. This sequence was found in a human donor in good health. Some clones in this sample may be carry-over from other donors' samples.

CDR3 sequence (DNA): TGTGCCAGCAGCTTGGTTAGAAGCTCCTACGAGCAGTACTTC. Translating gives CASSLVRSSYEQYF. This chain connects TRBV5-6 to TRBJ2-7; D gene uncertain. The V end was cut by 0 bases, the J end by 0 bases, with 7 bases between. There are 14 residues in the CDR3. Germline loops: CDR1 SGHDT, CDR2 YYEEEE.